Listed here is a single T cell receptor beta chain. The specificity of this receptor is unknown. No much larger clone exists at a distance of one base, and base qualities are not known. Receptor libraries were prepared by the immunoSEQ multiplex PCR assay. Drawn from immuneACCESS, this table holds only the in-frame rearrangements with V and J called that TCRdb kept. Clones are partly lost; checked studies trace under half to an unresolved V gene and leave the rest unexplained. Here the sample has more than 60,000 clones; about 92% occur a single time. The leading ten clones occupy less than 0.5% of the sample. The data belong to a study of technical replicates of blood from a handful of donors (dated by TCRdb to about 2017). The germline V gene (reference sequence) gives CDR1 as MNHEY and CDR2 as SMNVEV. Compared with germline, V lacks 6 bases and J lacks 2 bases; bases without a gene match: 15. Counted from cysteine to phenylalanine, this CDR3 has 19 amino acids. This entry keeps only the CDR3 DNA: 57 bases, framed from base 1.

This clonotype originated in a human donor in good health. The sample consisted of T cells isolated from PBMCs. The rearranged segments are TRBV27 and TRBJ2-4; TRBD2 lines up with 11 middle nucleotides. The CDR3 sequence is CASRDNIRTSGSPKNIQYF. DNA sequence: TGTGCCAGCAGAGATAATATCCGAACTAGCGGGAGTCCCAAAAACATTCAGTACTTC.